This entry lists 8 T cell receptor beta chains sequenced from one sample in a study of OX40 agonist ivuxolimab in advanced cancers. Produced via immunoSEQ multiplex PCR; TCRdb's table is partial and in-frame only. The repertoire holds some 90,000 clones, roughly nine tenths seen once, with under 2% in the top ten. Material: CD4+ or CD8+ T cells sorted from blood, obtained in a trial of the OX40 agonist ivuxolimab. Receptors were obtained from an adult with an advanced solid tumor such as melanoma, head and neck, liver or kidney cancer.

The chain has TRBV6-1 and TRBJ1-5, with a possible D match to TRBD1 (6 bases). The CDR3 length is 14 residues. V lost 3 bases and J 7 bases, leaving 13 bases between the germline ends. Germline V gene sequence: CDR1 MNHNS, CDR2 SASEGT. CDR3: CASSERQVFQPQHF. CDR3 DNA sequence: TGTGCCAGCAGTGAGAGACAGGTTTTCCAGCCCCAGCATTTT.

The chain uses TRBV21-1 and TRBJ2-3; TRBD1, as called in the table, went unchecked against the DNA. TRBV21-1 is assigned pseudogene status. The CDR3 totals 14 residues. The CDR3 bases are TGTGCCAGCAGCCGCAAGGGGTCGACGGATACGCAGTATTTT. This encodes CASSRKGSTDTQYF.

The chain has TRBV7-9 and TRBJ1-2; no firm D call. Germline loops: CDR1 SEHNR, CDR2 FQNEAQ (reference sequence). V was cut by 5 bases and J by 5 bases, with 9 bases left in between. There are 12 residues in the CDR3. In DNA, the CDR3 is TGTGCCAGCAGCCATCCGTCGTATGGCTACACCTTC. Its translation is CASSHPSYGYTF.

This sequence joins TRBV7-9 and TRBJ2-7, with D perhaps TRBD1 or TRBD2 (5 bases each). V lost 2 bases, J lost 8 bases, and 16 bases lay in between. Germline V CDR1 and CDR2: SEHNR, FQNEAQ (reference sequence). The CDR3 runs 14 residues. This chain's CDR3 is CASSLSHVGAKQYF. DNA of the CDR3: TGTGCCAGCAGCTTATCCCACGTCGGGGCTAAGCAGTACTTC.

The V gene is TRBV28, the J gene TRBJ2-7; D unresolved. The CDR3 has 15 residues. The V end was cut by 4 bases, the J end by 0 bases, with 13 bases between. Germline CDR1 is MDHEN and CDR2 is SYDVKM. The CDR3 nucleotides are TGTGCCAGCAGTTCCTTGACACGCATCTCCTACGAGCAGTACTTC. Amino acids: CASSSLTRISYEQYF. The entire variable domain, with the rest obtained from reference TRBV28 and TRBJ2-7, is as follows: DVKVTQSSRYLVKRTGEKVFLECVQDMDHENMFWYRQDPGLGLRLIYFSYDVKMKEKGDIPEGYSVSREKKERFSLILESASTNQTSMYLCASSSLTRISYEQYFGPGTRLTVT.

This sequence joins TRBV27 and TRBJ2-7, with TRBD1 matching over 7 bases. The V and J ends lost 2 bases and 1 base, in that order; junction bases with no gene match: 5. Germline CDR1 reads MNHEY; CDR2 reads SMNVEV (reference sequence). CDR3 length: 15 residues. The CDR3 DNA reads TGTGCCAGCAGTTTAGCCGGGACAGCATCCTACGAGCAGTACTTC. This sequence encodes CASSLAGTASYEQYF.

J is TRBJ1-2 and V is TRBV9; 7 nucleotides agree with TRBD1. From germline, CDR1 is SGDLS and CDR2 YYNGEE. The CDR3 runs 13 residues. V shed 4 bases, J shed 5 bases, and the junction held 5 bases outside the gene matches. Here the CDR3 DNA reads TGTGCCAGCAGCTCCCGGGACAGATATGGCTACACCTTC. Translated: CASSSRDRYGYTF.

This chain uses TRBV28 with TRBJ2-1; D gene unclear. The V gene lost 4 bases and the J gene lost 4 bases, with 8 bases spanning the gap. Germline V gene data show CDR1 as MDHEN and CDR2 as SYDVKM. This CDR3 region has 13 residues. This CDR3 reads CASSWASYNEQFF. DNA for the CDR3: TGTGCCAGCAGTTGGGCTTCTTACAATGAGCAGTTCTTC. Full variable domain (outside the CDR3, taken from reference TRBV28 and TRBJ2-1): DVKVTQSSRYLVKRTGEKVFLECVQDMDHENMFWYRQDPGLGLRLIYFSYDVKMKEKGDIPEGYSVSREKKERFSLILESASTNQTSMYLCASSWASYNEQFFGPGTRLTVL.